This T cell receptor beta chain was obtained from a study of post-analysis software for immune sequencing data. Study overall: Both relapsing-remitting and secondary progressive multiple sclerosis featured among the disease courses, as did progressive-relapsing multiple sclerosis.

Study outcomes and limitations: TRBV segments more frequent in patients than in controls numbered five and included TRBV5-6, TRBV5-1 and TRBV20-1. Strong same-batch co-clustering of samples appeared with F measure clustering. Significantly lower normalized Chao1 diversity was found in patients with multiple sclerosis relative to controls.

There are 15 residues in the CDR3. CDR1 and CDR2 from the germline V gene are MNHEY and SVGAGI. A word on this clonotype: Antigen: not known.

The authors incorporated unique molecular identifiers into the TCR beta cDNA libraries. From approximately 0.95 to 9.8 million T cells, about 500,000 cDNA molecules were obtained. MiXCR was run by TCRdb on the PCR reads, yielding one entry per CDR3 protein. The sample shows some 690,000 distinct CDR3 sequences, 25% to 30% of them seen only once. The TCR originated in a girl aged 5 to 17 with multiple sclerosis. The V call is TRBV6-5, the J call TRBJ2-5, with D possibly matching TRBD2 (6 bases). Near its end, the DNA agrees better with TRBJ2-7, so the J call may be wrong. Sample: blood. The chain's CDR3 is CASSHGGETTYEQYF. In DNA, the CDR3 is TGTGCCAGCAGTCACGGAGGGGAGACAACCTACGAGCAGTACTTC.